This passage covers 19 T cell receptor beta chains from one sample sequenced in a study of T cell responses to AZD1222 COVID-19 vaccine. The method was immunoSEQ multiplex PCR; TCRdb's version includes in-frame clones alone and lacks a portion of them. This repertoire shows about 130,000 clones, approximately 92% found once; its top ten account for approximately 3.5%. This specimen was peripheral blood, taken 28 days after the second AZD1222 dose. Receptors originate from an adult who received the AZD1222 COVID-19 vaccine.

As DNA, the CDR3 is TGTGCCAGCAGCGAGAGCGGGACTTACTACGAGCAGTACTTC. Amino acids: CASSESGTYYEQYF. This rearrangement joins TRBV2 to TRBJ2-7; 7 bases are a match to TRBD2. J was trimmed by 3 bases and V by 6 bases; bases with no gene match: 8. CDR1 is SNHLY and CDR2 is FYNNEI in the germline V gene. This CDR3 comprises 14 residues.

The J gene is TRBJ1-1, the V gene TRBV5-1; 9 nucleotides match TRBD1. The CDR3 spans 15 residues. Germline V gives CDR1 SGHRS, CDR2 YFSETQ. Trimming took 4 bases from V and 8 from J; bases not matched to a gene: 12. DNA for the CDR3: TGCGCCAGCAGCCCTACGACAGGGGGGGTCGAAGAAGCTTTCTTT. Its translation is CASSPTTGGVEEAFF.

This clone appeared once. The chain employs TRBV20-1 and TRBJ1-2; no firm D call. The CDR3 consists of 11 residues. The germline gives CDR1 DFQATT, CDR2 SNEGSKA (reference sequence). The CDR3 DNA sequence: TGCAGCCCTGACGCGGGGTTCGGCTACACCTTC. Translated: CSPDAGFGYTF.

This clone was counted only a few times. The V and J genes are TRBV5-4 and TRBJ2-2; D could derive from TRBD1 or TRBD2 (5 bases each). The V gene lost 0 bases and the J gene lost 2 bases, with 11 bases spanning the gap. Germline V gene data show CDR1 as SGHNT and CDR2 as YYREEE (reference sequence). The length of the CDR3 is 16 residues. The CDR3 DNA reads TGTGCCAGCAGCTTGGCGGGGACCGTCAACACCGGGGAGCTGTTTTTT. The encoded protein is CASSLAGTVNTGELFF. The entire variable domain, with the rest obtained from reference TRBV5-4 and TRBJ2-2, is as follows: ETGVTQSPTHLIKTRGQQVTLRCSSQSGHNTVSWYQQALGQGPQFIFQYYREEENGRGNFPPRFSGLQFPNYSSELNVNALELDDSALYLCASSLAGTVNTGELFFGEGSRLTVL.

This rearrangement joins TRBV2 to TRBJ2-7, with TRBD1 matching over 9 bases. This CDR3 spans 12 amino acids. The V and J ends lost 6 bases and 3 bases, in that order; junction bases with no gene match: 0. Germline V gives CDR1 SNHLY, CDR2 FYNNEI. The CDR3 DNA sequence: TGTGCCAGCAGGGGACAGGGCTACGAGCAGTACTTC. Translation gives CASRGQGYEQYF.

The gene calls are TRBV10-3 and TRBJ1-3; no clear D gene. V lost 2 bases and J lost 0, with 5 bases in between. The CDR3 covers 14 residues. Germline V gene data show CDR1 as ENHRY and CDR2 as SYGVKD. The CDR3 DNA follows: TGTGCCATCAGTGAGAGCCACTCTGGAAACACCATATATTTT. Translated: CAISESHSGNTIYF.

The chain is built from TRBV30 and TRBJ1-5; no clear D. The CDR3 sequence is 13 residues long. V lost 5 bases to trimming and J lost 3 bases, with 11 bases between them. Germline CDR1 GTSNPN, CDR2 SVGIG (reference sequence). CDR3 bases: TGTGCCTGGGCAGCCGGTCTCAATCAGCCCCAGCATTTT. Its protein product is CAWAAGLNQPQHF.

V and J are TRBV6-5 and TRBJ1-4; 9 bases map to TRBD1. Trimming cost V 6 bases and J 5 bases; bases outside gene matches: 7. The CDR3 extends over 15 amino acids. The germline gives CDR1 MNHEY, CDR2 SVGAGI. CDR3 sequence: CASRGGGTGNEKLFF. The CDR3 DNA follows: TGTGCCAGCAGGGGGGGCGGGACAGGGAATGAAAAACTGTTTTTT.

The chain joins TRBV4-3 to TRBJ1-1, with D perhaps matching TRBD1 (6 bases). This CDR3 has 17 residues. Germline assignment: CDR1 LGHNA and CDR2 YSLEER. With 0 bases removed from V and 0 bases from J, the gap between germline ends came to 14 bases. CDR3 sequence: CASSQDFTGGLNTEAFF. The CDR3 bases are TGCGCCAGCAGCCAAGATTTTACGGGGGGCCTGAACACTGAAGCTTTCTTT.

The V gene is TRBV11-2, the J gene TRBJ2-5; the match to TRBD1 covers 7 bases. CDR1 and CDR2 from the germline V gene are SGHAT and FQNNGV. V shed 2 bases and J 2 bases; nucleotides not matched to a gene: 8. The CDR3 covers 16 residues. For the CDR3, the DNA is TGTGCCAGCAGCTTATGGACAGGTCCCATACAAGAGACCCAGTACTTC. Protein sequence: CASSLWTGPIQETQYF.

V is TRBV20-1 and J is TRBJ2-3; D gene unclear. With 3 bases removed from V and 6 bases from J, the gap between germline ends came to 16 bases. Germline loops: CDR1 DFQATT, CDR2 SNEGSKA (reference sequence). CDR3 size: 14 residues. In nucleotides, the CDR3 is TGCAGTGCTAGTTATCTAGGTTCCACTGATACGCAGTATTTT. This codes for CSASYLGSTDTQYF.

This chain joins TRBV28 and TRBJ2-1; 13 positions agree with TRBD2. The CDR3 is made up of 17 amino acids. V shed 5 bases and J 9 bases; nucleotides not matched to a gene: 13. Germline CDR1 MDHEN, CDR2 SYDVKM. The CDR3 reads CASSPWTSGRARGEQFF. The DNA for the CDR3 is TGTGCCAGCAGTCCCTGGACTAGCGGGAGAGCTAGGGGTGAGCAGTTCTTC.

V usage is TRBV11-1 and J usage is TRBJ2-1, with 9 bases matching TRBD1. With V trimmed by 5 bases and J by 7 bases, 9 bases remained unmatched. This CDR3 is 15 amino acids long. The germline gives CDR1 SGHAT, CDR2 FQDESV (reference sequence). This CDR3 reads CASSQEDRGSNEQFF. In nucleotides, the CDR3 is TGTGCCAGCAGCCAGGAGGACAGGGGTAGTAATGAGCAGTTCTTC.

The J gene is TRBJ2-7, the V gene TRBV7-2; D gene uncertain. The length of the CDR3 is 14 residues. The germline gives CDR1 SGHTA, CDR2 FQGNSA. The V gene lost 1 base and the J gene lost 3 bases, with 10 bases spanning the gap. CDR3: CASSLGASRYEQYF. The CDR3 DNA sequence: TGTGCCAGCAGCTTAGGAGCGTCACGCTACGAGCAGTACTTC.

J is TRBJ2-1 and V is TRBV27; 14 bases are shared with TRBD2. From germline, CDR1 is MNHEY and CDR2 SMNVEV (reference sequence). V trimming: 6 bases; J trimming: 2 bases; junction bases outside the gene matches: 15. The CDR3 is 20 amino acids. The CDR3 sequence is CASSTGPGLAGEVTYNEQFF. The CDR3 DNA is TGTGCCAGCAGCACCGGACCGGGACTAGCGGGAGAGGTCACCTACAATGAGCAGTTCTTC.

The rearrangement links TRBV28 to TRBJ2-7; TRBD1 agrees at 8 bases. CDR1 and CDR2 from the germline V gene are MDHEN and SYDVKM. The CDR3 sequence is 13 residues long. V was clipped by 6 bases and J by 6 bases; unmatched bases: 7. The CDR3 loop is CASRDQDRAEQYF. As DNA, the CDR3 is TGTGCCAGCAGGGACCAGGACAGGGCCGAGCAGTACTTC.

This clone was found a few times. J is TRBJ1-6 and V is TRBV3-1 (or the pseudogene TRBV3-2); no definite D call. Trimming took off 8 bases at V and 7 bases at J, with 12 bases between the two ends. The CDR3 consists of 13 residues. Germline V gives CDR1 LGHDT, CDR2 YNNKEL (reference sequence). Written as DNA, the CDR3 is TGTGCCAGCCAAGCGTTGAAGAATTCACCCCTCCACTTT. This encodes CASQALKNSPLHF.

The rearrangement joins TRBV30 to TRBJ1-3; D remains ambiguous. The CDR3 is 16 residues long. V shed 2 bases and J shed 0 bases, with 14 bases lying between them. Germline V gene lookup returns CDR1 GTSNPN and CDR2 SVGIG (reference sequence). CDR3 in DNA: TGTGCCTGGAGTCCGAACGGTGGAAGCTCTGGAAACACCATATATTTT. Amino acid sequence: CAWSPNGGSSGNTIYF.

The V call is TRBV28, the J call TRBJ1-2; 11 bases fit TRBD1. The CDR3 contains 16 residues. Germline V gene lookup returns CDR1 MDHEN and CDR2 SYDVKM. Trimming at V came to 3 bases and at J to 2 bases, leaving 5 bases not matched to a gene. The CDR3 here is CASSFSGTGGNYGYTF. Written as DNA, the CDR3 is TGTGCCAGCAGTTTTTCCGGGACAGGGGGAAACTATGGCTACACCTTC.